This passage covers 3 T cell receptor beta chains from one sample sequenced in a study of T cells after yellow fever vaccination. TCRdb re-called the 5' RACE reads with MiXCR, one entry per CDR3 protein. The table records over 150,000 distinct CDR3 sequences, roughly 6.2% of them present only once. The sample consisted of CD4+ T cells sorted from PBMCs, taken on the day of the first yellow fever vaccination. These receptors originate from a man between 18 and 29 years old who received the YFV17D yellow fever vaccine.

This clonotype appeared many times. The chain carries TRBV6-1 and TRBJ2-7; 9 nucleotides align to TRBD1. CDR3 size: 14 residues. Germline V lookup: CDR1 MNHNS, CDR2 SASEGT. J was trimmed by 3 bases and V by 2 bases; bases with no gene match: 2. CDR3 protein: CASSERQGDYEQYF. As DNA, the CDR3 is TGTGCCAGCAGTGAAAGACAGGGGGACTACGAGCAGTACTTC.

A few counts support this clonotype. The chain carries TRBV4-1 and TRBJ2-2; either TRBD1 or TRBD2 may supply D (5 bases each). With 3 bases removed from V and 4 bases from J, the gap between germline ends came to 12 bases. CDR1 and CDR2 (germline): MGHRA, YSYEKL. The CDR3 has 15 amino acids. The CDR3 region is CASSHTGTSTGELFF. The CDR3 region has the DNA TGCGCCAGCAGCCATACAGGTACTAGCACCGGGGAGCTGTTTTTT.

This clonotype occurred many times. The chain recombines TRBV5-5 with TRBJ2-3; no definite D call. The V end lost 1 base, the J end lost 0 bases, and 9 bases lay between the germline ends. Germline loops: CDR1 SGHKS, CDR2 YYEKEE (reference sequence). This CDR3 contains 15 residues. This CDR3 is CASSLFSQSTDTQYF. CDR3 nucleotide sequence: TGTGCCAGCAGCTTGTTTTCTCAGAGCACAGATACGCAGTATTTT.